The clone carrying this T cell receptor beta chain was recorded at least ten times. Its antigen is not identified. This sequence may be a read error, since a much larger clone differs from it by one base. Germline V gives CDR1 WNHNN, CDR2 SYGVQD (reference sequence). The CDR3 is 15 amino acids. This sample stems from a study of metastatic and nonmetastatic thyroid tumors. For the study at large: From malignant and benign thyroid patients, repertoires in blood and in tumor or nodule tissue were compared.

Each patient went into thyroid surgery without having received any treatment. TCRdb re-clonotyped the PCR reads through MiXCR. The data show almost 25,000 clones, with roughly 13% seen just once and approximately 14% held by the top ten. Study-wide results and caveats: Within blood and tumor, benign nodules reportedly had significantly lower TCR beta diversity than malignant thyroid tumors did.

The chain employs TRBV10-1 and TRBJ1-1; a weak D match, TRBD1 (6 bases). The receptor comes from a female donor with papillary thyroid cancer or a benign thyroid nodule (not recorded which). Some clones in this sample may be carry-over from other donors' samples. The sequenced material came from blood. The CDR3: CASSESSGVNTGAFF. CDR3 DNA: TGCGCCAGCAGTGAGTCTTCAGGGGTTAACACTGGAGCTTTCTTT.